This T cell receptor (beta chain) was captured by sequencing in a study of T cells after yellow fever vaccination (dated by TCRdb to between 2018 and 2021). In terms of the full investigation: Libraries from fractions with low cell numbers were prepared with the SMART-Seq v4 Ultra Low Input RNA kit. Bulk TCR alpha and beta repertoires were sequenced longitudinally to track T-cell clones before and after primary and booster YFV17D yellow fever vaccination. Two healthy male donors made up the cohort, one aged 18 to 30 years and the other aged 30 to 40 years. Blood was drawn at multiple timepoints before and after primary and secondary immunization, with bulk PBMC replicates and cell subsets isolated. The investigation overall reported the following: A small fraction of clonotypes appeared in both the CD4 and CD8 compartments, likely as a result of convergent recombination. Computational filtering was required because FACS-sorted repertoires could contain abundant contaminating clonotypes from the bulk population. Most clones expanded after primary vaccination were re-detected after the booster (almost 97% of CD4 and roughly 85% of CD8), suggesting broad memory maintenance. Compared with the primary T-cell response, the secondary T-cell response was weaker but faster, peaking on day 5 rather than day 15. Because the study included only two donors, the extent to which the findings can be generalized is limited.

Reading the label with the study, this specimen's treatment or condition is: live attenuated yellow fever vaccine strain. At each blood-draw timepoint, two biological replicates of bulk PBMCs were obtained. A standard Ficoll-Paque protocol was used to isolate PBMCs from peripheral blood. RNA was extracted with TriZol from bulk PBMCs, CD4 and CD8 fractions, and dextramer-positive and dextramer-negative fractions. A distance of 10 bases separates the germline ends of V and J, which lose 0 bases and 3 bases respectively. The germline V gene yields SGHTS for CDR1 and YDEGEE for CDR2. The cysteine opens and the valine closes a CDR3 of 14 amino acids. Here the CDR3 DNA is all that survives: 42 bases in frame from base 1. TCR cDNA was made using 5'RACE template switching, a step that added a universal primer site and unique molecular identifiers. Priming for cDNA synthesis came from both the TCR alpha and TCR beta constant segments. Library amplification used two PCR steps, and the second PCR step added sample barcodes and sequencing adapters. Libraries were sequenced on Illumina HiSeq 2500 (2x100 bp) or NovaSeq (2x150 bp). From the authors' description of their analysis: MIGEC was used to demultiplex reads and collapse the reads into UMI consensus sequences, and MiXCR was used for V(D)J alignment. Clonotypes responding to the vaccine were identified with edgeR on replicate PBMC samples, with the criteria of FDR below 0.01 and a log2 fold change above 5 up to day 15. Each bulk clonotype received a CD4 or CD8 identity based on whether the sequenced CD4 or CD8 repertoire contained that clonotype at higher abundance. The public reads were reanalyzed by TCRdb: fastp trimming at Q25, MiXCR alignment, in-frame beta chains only. Rows are unified per CDR3 protein, each entry keeping the most common DNA and genes. For this entry, the V and J calls and clone size follow TCRdb and not the study's own pipeline. Counted in this sample were 450,000 to 550,000 distinct CDR3 sequences; 15% to 20% of them appeared once. The ten largest clonotypes hold 14% of the sample.

A remark on this clonotype: Its antigen is currently not known. The input lacks base qualities; no much larger clone sits a single base away.

The chain couples TRBV5-8 to TRBJ2-7; the D gene is not confidently resolved. This clonotype was obtained from a man aged 30-40 years who received the YFV17D yellow fever vaccine. The sample consisted of PBMCs, taken 15 days after the yellow fever booster vaccination. The CDR3: CASSLGLGRYEQYV. DNA sequence: TGTGCCAGCAGCTTGGGCCTAGGACGCTACGAGCAGTACGTC.